The 22 T cell receptor beta chains below come from one sample, sequenced in a study of shared clonotypes between healthy human individuals. The data were produced by immunoSEQ multiplex PCR, yet TCRdb's version contains in-frame clones alone and is incomplete. Counted here are fewer than 2.5 million clones, 90% to 95% occurring once; the ten biggest clones make up about 0.38%. The specimen sequenced was naive CD4+ T cells from PBMCs. The subset is: CD45RA+ positively selected. The receptors originated from a man aged 18 to 35 in good health. Some clones in this sample may be carry-over from other donors' samples.

The CDR3: CASSLSGIGPVSYEQYF. As DNA, the CDR3 is TGTGCCAGCAGTTTATCGGGGATCGGACCGGTATCCTACGAGCAGTACTTC. This rearrangement joins TRBV27 to TRBJ2-7; D gene ambiguous. The CDR3 consists of 17 residues. Trimming removed 0 bases from V and 1 base from J, with 16 bases in between. Germline V lookup: CDR1 MNHEY, CDR2 SMNVEV (reference sequence).

This chain uses TRBV30 with TRBJ2-5; D ambiguous. Trimming cost V 3 bases and J 3 bases, with 8 bases left between them. Germline loops: CDR1 GTSNPN, CDR2 SVGIG (reference sequence). CDR3 length equals 12 residues. CDR3 sequence reads: CAWRRDEETQYF. The CDR3 nucleotides read TGTGCCTGGAGACGAGACGAAGAGACCCAGTACTTC.

The V call is TRBV7-9, the J call TRBJ2-1; 7 bases agree with TRBD1. This CDR3 region has 16 residues. Germline trimming cut 5 bases from V and 2 bases from J; bases unmatched to any gene: 9. Per germline, CDR1 SEHNR and CDR2 FQNEAQ (reference sequence). The DNA of the CDR3 is TGTGCCAGCAGCACCCCGACCGGGACAGCCTACAATGAGCAGTTCTTC. Protein product: CASSTPTGTAYNEQFF.

For this clone: Other nucleotide sequences from this sample produce the same CDR3. The V call is TRBV5-1, the J call TRBJ2-1; possibly TRBD1 or TRBD2 for D (5 bases each). This CDR3 is built from 14 residues. Trimming removed 4 bases at V and 5 bases at J, with 13 bases between. The V gene's germline CDR1 is SGHRS and CDR2 YFSETQ. CDR3 in DNA: TGCGCCAGCAGCCCCGGGACGCCTAACAATGAGCAGTTCTTC. Amino acids: CASSPGTPNNEQFF. Supplemented by reference TRBV5-1 and TRBJ2-1, the full variable domain reads KAGVTQTPRYLIKTRGQQVTLSCSPISGHRSVSWYQQTPGQGLQFLFEYFSETQRNKGNFPGRFSGRQFSNSRSEMNVSTLELGDSALYLCASSPGTPNNEQFFGPGTRLTVL.

The sample holds one count of this clone. The chain joins TRBV5-1 to TRBJ2-7, with 12 positions matching TRBD2. The CDR3 covers 15 residues. CDR1 is SGHRS and CDR2 is YFSETQ in the germline V gene. Losses at the gene ends were 4 bases for V and 3 bases for J; bases not matched to a gene: 5. Here the CDR3 DNA reads TGCGCCAGCAGCCCACGGACTAGCGGGGACTACGAGCAGTACTTC. Protein: CASSPRTSGDYEQYF.

This chain connects TRBV7-9 to TRBJ2-5, with D uncertain. The CDR3 is 10 amino acids. Germline V CDR1 and CDR2: SEHNR, FQNEAQ (reference sequence). V was cut by 5 bases and J by 9 bases, with 7 bases left in between. The CDR3 protein is CASSRLSQYF. In DNA, the CDR3 is TGTGCCAGCAGCCGACTGTCCCAGTACTTC.

The J gene is TRBJ2-5, the V gene TRBV6-1; 7 bases align to TRBD2. Germline CDR1 reads MNHNS; CDR2 reads SASEGT. J was trimmed by 8 bases and V by 7 bases; bases with no gene match: 13. This CDR3 spans 14 amino acids. The CDR3 DNA follows: TGTGCCAGCATTAACTATGTGGGGGGGAGAACCCAGTACTTC. This gives the protein CASINYVGGRTQYF.

The rearrangement uses TRBV7-8 and TRBJ2-1; D remains ambiguous. CDR3 length equals 11 residues. The germline gives CDR1 SGHVS, CDR2 FQNEAQ. Trimming removed 3 bases at V and 10 bases at J, with 7 bases between. The CDR3 reads CASSFTREQFF. CDR3 nucleotides: TGTGCCAGCAGCTTTACGAGAGAGCAGTTCTTC.

Details on this clone: The same CDR3 also results from other DNA sequences found in this sample. The rearrangement links TRBV29-1 to TRBJ2-7; D is uncertain. Trimming left V 4 bases short and J 0 bases short, with 4 bases between. There are 11 residues in the CDR3. Germline CDR1 is SQVTM and CDR2 is ANQGSEA. The CDR3 reads CSVGDSYEQYF. Written as DNA, the CDR3 is TGCAGCGTTGGTGACTCCTACGAGCAGTACTTC.

The chain joins TRBV11-3 to TRBJ1-4; D perhaps matches TRBD1 (5 bases). The CDR3 is made up of 14 amino acids. Germline V lookup: CDR1 SGHNT, CDR2 YENEEA. Trimming cost V 1 base and J 8 bases, with 11 bases left between them. This CDR3 is CASSLAAGREKLFF. CDR3 sequence (DNA): TGTGCCAGCAGCTTAGCAGCAGGGCGGGAAAAACTGTTTTTT.

For this clone: At one boundary the junction diverges from the germline segment, which might be a read error. V gene TRBV5-4 combines with J gene TRBJ2-4; 8 bases fit TRBD2. The CDR3 runs to 12 residues. Germline V gene lookup returns CDR1 SGHNT and CDR2 YYREEE (reference sequence). The CDR3 is CASSPGGWRVDF. CDR3 nucleotides: TGTGCCAGCAGCCCGGGAGGGTGGCGGGTGGACTTC.

The chain recombines TRBV5-6 with TRBJ2-1, with TRBD2 identical over 7 bases. V was pared by 4 bases and J by 10 bases, with 17 bases of the junction left unmatched. From germline, CDR1 is SGHDT and CDR2 YYEEEE. CDR3 length: 16 residues. The CDR3 region is CASSPLSGGSGREQFF. Here the CDR3 DNA reads TGTGCCAGCAGCCCCTTATCGGGGGGATCCGGCCGGGAGCAGTTCTTC.

Of note for this clone: Additional DNA sequences in this sample encode the identical CDR3. The V and J genes are TRBV18 and TRBJ1-1; D uncertain. The CDR3 is made up of 13 amino acids. CDR1 and CDR2 from the germline V gene are KGHSH and LQKENI. V lost 2 bases and J 0 bases, leaving 4 bases between the germline ends. Here the CDR3 reads CASSPGLNTEAFF. The CDR3 nucleotides read TGTGCCAGCTCACCAGGTCTGAACACTGAAGCTTTCTTT.

This clone appeared a single time. This chain links TRBV28 with TRBJ1-3; D possibly corresponds to TRBD1 (5 bases). Trimming took off 5 bases at V and 6 bases at J, with 14 bases between the two ends. Germline CDR1 and CDR2: MDHEN and SYDVKM. This CDR3 contains 14 residues. CDR3 nucleotide sequence: TGTGCCAGCAGTCTCCAGACAGTTTCAAACACCATATATTTT. Its protein product is CASSLQTVSNTIYF. Full variable domain (remainder filled in from reference TRBV28 and TRBJ1-3): DVKVTQSSRYLVKRTGEKVFLECVQDMDHENMFWYRQDPGLGLRLIYFSYDVKMKEKGDIPEGYSVSREKKERFSLILESASTNQTSMYLCASSLQTVSNTIYFGEGSWLTVV.

The chain is built from TRBV5-1 and TRBJ2-5; D is unresolved. The J call is doubtful: the DNA matches TRBJ2-7 better. The CDR3 runs to 13 residues. The germline V gene has CDR1 SGHRS and CDR2 YFSETQ. The chain's CDR3 is CASSLPTPYEQYF. The CDR3 bases are TGCGCCAGCAGCTTGCCGACTCCCTACGAGCAGTACTTC.

The V and J genes are TRBV4-1 and TRBJ2-7; D possibly uses TRBD1 or TRBD2 (7 bases each). Germline V gives CDR1 MGHRA, CDR2 YSYEKL. V dropped 2 bases and J dropped 1 base, with 15 bases sitting between them. This CDR3 spans 16 amino acids. The CDR3 sequence is CASSQLRQGLSYEQYF. The CDR3, as DNA: TGCGCCAGCAGCCAACTTCGACAGGGACTATCCTACGAGCAGTACTTC.

This clone appeared once. CDR3 bases: TGCGCCAGCAGCCAAGGGGGGGACAGGGGGCGTGAAGCTTTCTTT. This gives the protein CASSQGGDRGREAFF. The chain couples TRBV4-3 to TRBJ1-1, with 12 bases fitting TRBD1. The junction had 4 bases not matched to a gene; V was cut back by 1 base and J by 7 bases. The CDR3 runs 15 residues. Germline-derived CDR1 and CDR2 are LGHNA and YSLEER.

V and J are TRBV21-1 and TRBJ2-1. TRBV21-1 is termed a pseudogene. The CDR3 is made up of 11 amino acids. CDR3 sequence reads: CASSKEREQFF. CDR3 DNA sequence: TGTGCCAGCAGCAAAGAACGTGAGCAGTTCTTC.

The chain employs TRBV28 and TRBJ1-2, with D possibly matching TRBD1 (6 bases). Looked up from germline, CDR1 is MDHEN and CDR2 is SYDVKM. The V end lost 5 bases, the J end lost 2 bases, and 12 bases lay between the germline ends. The CDR3 runs to 14 residues. The CDR3 loop reads CASSGTRGNYGYTF. The CDR3 DNA follows: TGTGCCAGCAGTGGAACCAGGGGCAACTATGGCTACACCTTC.

V is TRBV5-1 and J is TRBJ2-5; either TRBD1 or TRBD2 may fit D (6 bases each). The germline gives CDR1 SGHRS, CDR2 YFSETQ. This CDR3 spans 16 amino acids. V shed 0 bases and J shed 1 base, with 13 bases lying between them. CDR3 protein: CASSLVSGALQETQYF. The CDR3 DNA follows: TGCGCCAGCAGCTTGGTATCGGGGGCCCTCCAAGAGACCCAGTACTTC.

V is TRBV4-3 and J is TRBJ2-7; D unresolved. V gave up 4 bases and J gave up 1 base, with 8 bases separating them. This CDR3 contains 13 residues. Germline V lookup: CDR1 LGHNA, CDR2 YSLEER. This chain's CDR3 is CASSLMGSYEQYF. The CDR3, as DNA: TGCGCCAGCAGCCTCATGGGGTCCTACGAGCAGTACTTC.

The chain is built from TRBV7-6 and TRBJ1-1; 7 bases agree with TRBD1. V lost 5 bases, J lost 4 bases, and 13 bases stayed unmatched. Looked up from germline, CDR1 is SGHVS and CDR2 is FNYEAQ. The CDR3 is made up of 16 amino acids. The CDR3: CASSPWTGPGTTEAFF. In nucleotides, the CDR3 is TGTGCCAGCAGCCCTTGGACAGGCCCCGGCACCACTGAAGCTTTCTTT.